Below, 25 T cell receptor beta chains from the same sample are listed, as sequenced in a study of blood T cell repertoires in COVID-19. Libraries were prepared by immunoSEQ multiplex PCR; TCRdb keeps only in-frame clonotypes and omits some of them. There are roughly 110,000 clones in the sample; 88% occur only once, and around 7% lies in the top ten. The sequenced sample consisted of peripheral blood. These receptors were obtained from a man over 45 with active or convalescent COVID-19.

This sequence joins TRBV24-1 and TRBJ2-1, with TRBD2 as a possible D gene (7 bases). In germline, CDR1 is KGHDR, CDR2 SFDVKD. Deletions cut 4 bases from V and 10 bases from J, with 13 bases between. This CDR3 comprises 13 residues. The CDR3 loop is CATSETRGGEQFF. CDR3 in DNA: TGTGCCACCAGTGAAACCAGGGGAGGGGAGCAGTTCTTC.

This chain connects TRBV19 to TRBJ2-5; 7 positions agree with TRBD1. Trimming removed 8 bases from V and 2 bases from J; junction bases left unmatched: 11. Germline V CDR1 and CDR2: LNHDA, SQIVND (reference sequence). This CDR3 is built from 15 residues. CDR3 coding DNA: TGTGCCAGTTCCACCCCTCGGACAGGACAAGAGACCCAGTACTTC. Translated: CASSTPRTGQETQYF.

The chain uses TRBV18 and TRBJ1-3; D is uncertain. The V end was cut by 6 bases, the J end by 0 bases, with 18 bases between. There are 17 residues in the CDR3. Looked up from germline, CDR1 is KGHSH and CDR2 is LQKENI. Here the CDR3 DNA reads TGTGCCAGCTCCCATGACATGGTAGGGAGCTCTGGAAACACCATATATTTT. Translation gives CASSHDMVGSSGNTIYF.

V usage is TRBV11-2 and J usage is TRBJ2-1; 12 bases are a match to TRBD2. Germline V gene lookup returns CDR1 SGHAT and CDR2 FQNNGV. After removal of 1 base from V and 6 bases from J, the junction contained 1 base not matched to a gene. The CDR3 totals 15 residues. The CDR3 DNA sequence: TGTGCCAGCAGCTTAGCTAGCGGGAGGGGCAATGAGCAGTTCTTC. It translates to CASSLASGRGNEQFF.

This chain joins TRBV9 and TRBJ2-3; TRBD1 matches 10 bases. The CDR3 is 16 residues long. V trimming: 0 bases; J trimming: 3 bases; junction bases outside the gene matches: 4. Germline assignment: CDR1 SGDLS and CDR2 YYNGEE. CDR3 sequence: CASSVGDRGRTDTQYF. The CDR3 bases are TGTGCCAGCAGCGTAGGGGACAGGGGACGGACAGATACGCAGTATTTT.

In its sample, this clone was seen once. Its ends do not fully match the called genes, so a read error is possible. The chain carries TRBV29-1 and TRBJ2-1; 12 nucleotides agree with TRBD2. The germline CDR1 and CDR2 sequences are SQVTM and ANQGSEA. The CDR3 consists of 16 residues. The DNA of the CDR3 is TGCAGCGGAGGAAGGACTAGCGGGAACTCCGACAATGAGCAGTTCTTC. It specifies CSGGRTSGNSDNEQFF.

V usage is TRBV18 and J usage is TRBJ2-7; D unclear. The CDR3 totals 19 residues. The V end was cut by 3 bases, the J end by 0 bases, with 24 bases between. The germline CDR1 and CDR2 sequences are KGHSH and LQKENI. The CDR3 coding sequence is TGTGCCAGCTCACCCTCCCAAACAGACCAGACACCACCCTCCTACGAGCAGTACTTC. Translation: CASSPSQTDQTPPSYEQYF. Based on the CDR3 plus reference TRBV18 and TRBJ2-7, the full variable domain is NAGVMQNPRHLVRRRGQEARLRCSPMKGHSHVYWYRQLPEEGLKFMVYLQKENIIDESGMPKERFSAEFPKEGPSILRIQQVVRGDSAAYFCASSPSQTDQTPPSYEQYFGPGTRLTVT.

V usage is TRBV5-1 and J usage is TRBJ2-1, with a weak D call TRBD2 (6 bases). Trimming took off 2 bases at V and 5 bases at J, with 8 bases between the two ends. The CDR3 contains 13 residues. Germline V CDR1 and CDR2: SGHRS, YFSETQ. The CDR3 loop reads CASSFGGNNEQFF. The CDR3 DNA is TGCGCCAGCAGCTTTGGAGGGAACAATGAGCAGTTCTTC. Full variable domain (remainder filled in from reference TRBV5-1 and TRBJ2-1): KAGVTQTPRYLIKTRGQQVTLSCSPISGHRSVSWYQQTPGQGLQFLFEYFSETQRNKGNFPGRFSGRQFSNSRSEMNVSTLELGDSALYLCASSFGGNNEQFFGPGTRLTVL.

The chain employs TRBV7-2 and TRBJ1-6, with 7 positions matching TRBD1. The CDR3 totals 15 residues. V lost 5 bases, J lost 8 bases, and 9 bases stayed unmatched. Per the germline V gene, CDR1 is SGHTA and CDR2 is FQGNSA. The CDR3 spells CASSPRQGRYSPLHF. The CDR3 DNA sequence: TGTGCCAGCAGCCCGAGACAGGGTCGTTATTCACCCCTCCACTTT.

The chain joins TRBV18 to TRBJ1-5, with 7 bases matching TRBD1. Germline CDR1 and CDR2: KGHSH and LQKENI. The trim removed 1 base at V and 2 bases at J, leaving 5 bases unmatched. CDR3 size: 16 residues. In DNA, the CDR3 is TGTGCCAGCTCACCACGGAGGGGGCCGGGCAATCAGCCCCAGCATTTT. Its translation is CASSPRRGPGNQPQHF. The whole variable domain, filled in from reference TRBV18 and TRBJ1-5, reads NAGVMQNPRHLVRRRGQEARLRCSPMKGHSHVYWYRQLPEEGLKFMVYLQKENIIDESGMPKERFSAEFPKEGPSILRIQQVVRGDSAAYFCASSPRRGPGNQPQHFGDGTRLSIL.

This clone was recorded a few times. The rearrangement links TRBV9 to TRBJ1-2; the D gene is possibly TRBD1 (5 bases). The V and J ends lost 0 bases and 7 bases respectively, with 13 bases between them. The germline V gene encodes CDR1 SGDLS and CDR2 YYNGEE. This CDR3 has 14 residues. In DNA form, the CDR3 reads TGTGCCAGCAGCGTAGAGGACAATTTGGGTGGCTACACCTTC. Encoded protein: CASSVEDNLGGYTF.

The chain has TRBV20-1 and TRBJ2-7, with unresolved D. This CDR3 has 11 residues. The V end was cut by 3 bases, the J end by 3 bases, with 6 bases between. CDR1 is DFQATT and CDR2 is SNEGSKA in the germline V gene (reference sequence). The CDR3 spells CSASRGYEQYF. The CDR3 DNA sequence: TGCAGTGCTAGCCGCGGCTACGAGCAGTACTTC.

The rearrangement links TRBV10-3 to TRBJ1-5; 9 bases match TRBD1. CDR1 ENHRY and CDR2 SYGVKD come from the germline V gene. The junction had 3 bases not matched to a gene; V was cut back by 3 bases and J by 0 bases. The CDR3 totals 16 residues. The CDR3 region has the DNA TGTGCCATCAGTGAAGACAGGGGGTCTAGCAATCAGCCCCAGCATTTT. This encodes CAISEDRGSSNQPQHF.

V usage is TRBV2 and J usage is TRBJ1-2; TRBD1 matches 9 bases. V was clipped by 4 bases and J by 8 bases; unmatched bases: 2. Germline V gene lookup returns CDR1 SNHLY and CDR2 FYNNEI. This CDR3 region has 12 residues. The CDR3 region has the DNA TGTGCCAGCAGTGGGACAGGGGAAGGCTACACCTTC. This translates into CASSGTGEGYTF.

The chain has TRBV7-8 and TRBJ1-2; no clear D. Trimming removed 4 bases from V and 4 bases from J, with 16 bases in between. This CDR3 is 15 amino acids long. Germline lookup yields CDR1 SGHVS and CDR2 FQNEAQ. The chain's CDR3 is CASSSWVAESYGYTF. CDR3 DNA: TGTGCCAGCAGCTCATGGGTAGCGGAGAGCTATGGCTACACCTTC.

This clone was observed a single time. This rearrangement joins TRBV9 to TRBJ1-3, with D possibly being TRBD1 (5 bases). CDR3 length equals 16 residues. V was cut by 7 bases and J by 0 bases, with 17 bases left in between. Looked up from germline, CDR1 is SGDLS and CDR2 is YYNGEE. CDR3 bases: TGTGCCAGCGGCCCAGTCGGGGGGGGCTCTGGAAACACCATATATTTT. Residues: CASGPVGGGSGNTIYF.

This clone was counted a few times. CDR3 residues: CASRTGPGHNQPQHF. DNA of the CDR3: TGTGCCAGCAGAACAGGGCCGGGGCACAATCAGCCCCAGCATTTT. The chain employs TRBV6-5 and TRBJ1-5, with TRBD1 as a possible D gene (6 bases). The CDR3 is made up of 15 amino acids. Germline loops: CDR1 MNHEY, CDR2 SVGAGI. V was cut by 6 bases and J by 3 bases, with 15 bases left in between.

This clone was observed a few times. V and J are TRBV9 and TRBJ2-7; maybe TRBD1 (7 bases). The V end was cut by 4 bases, the J end by 2 bases, with 16 bases between. The CDR3 has 15 residues. Germline CDR1 SGDLS, CDR2 YYNGEE. This CDR3 is CASSPSDREAYEQYF. The CDR3 DNA reads as TGTGCCAGCAGCCCGTCCGACAGGGAGGCCTACGAGCAGTACTTC.

The rearrangement links TRBV11-2 to TRBJ2-7, with 8 nucleotides matching TRBD2. This CDR3 is built from 16 residues. Germline CDR1 reads SGHAT; CDR2 reads FQNNGV. Unmatched junction bases numbered 10, after V lost 2 bases and J lost 4 bases. The CDR3, as DNA: TGTGCCAGCAGCTTAATTCAGCGGGAGTTCCAGTACGAGCAGTACTTC. The encoded protein is CASSLIQREFQYEQYF.

This clone was recorded once. The chain links TRBV6-6 to TRBJ1-2, with no clear D. Trimming took off 5 bases at V and 4 bases at J, with 11 bases between the two ends. The CDR3 length is 13 residues. Germline V gives CDR1 MNHNY, CDR2 SVGAGI (reference sequence). Here the CDR3 DNA reads TGTGCCAGCAGTCCAGGCCTACGCTATGGCTACACCTTC. Translated: CASSPGLRYGYTF.

The rearrangement joins TRBV28 to TRBJ2-1; D call uncertain. The V gene lost 8 bases and the J gene lost 0 bases, with 14 bases spanning the gap. CDR3 size: 15 residues. CDR1 MDHEN and CDR2 SYDVKM come from the germline V gene. CDR3 in amino acids: CASRFRPSSYNEQFF. The CDR3, as DNA: TGTGCCAGCCGATTTAGGCCTAGCTCCTACAATGAGCAGTTCTTC. The full variable domain, rest sourced from reference TRBV28 and TRBJ2-1, is DVKVTQSSRYLVKRTGEKVFLECVQDMDHENMFWYRQDPGLGLRLIYFSYDVKMKEKGDIPEGYSVSREKKERFSLILESASTNQTSMYLCASRFRPSSYNEQFFGPGTRLTVL.

The chain employs TRBV27 and TRBJ2-5; the match to TRBD1 covers 8 bases. Germline CDR1 MNHEY, CDR2 SMNVEV (reference sequence). J was trimmed by 5 bases and V by 6 bases; bases with no gene match: 2. The CDR3 has 12 residues. CDR3 DNA sequence: TGTGCCAGCAGAAGGACAGGGGAGACCCAGTACTTC. Amino acid sequence: CASRRTGETQYF.

The CDR3 nucleotides read TGTGCCAGCAGTTTAGGGAGGGGTTTATCGAACGAGCAGTACTTC. This sequence encodes CASSLGRGLSNEQYF. This sequence joins TRBV27 and TRBJ2-7, with 7 positions matching TRBD2. Germline-derived CDR1 and CDR2 are MNHEY and SMNVEV (reference sequence). The trim removed 2 bases at V and 5 bases at J, leaving 9 bases unmatched. This CDR3 has 15 residues.

This clone has a handful of counts. The chain recombines TRBV7-2 with TRBJ2-5; TRBD2 matches at 7 bases. The CDR3 extends over 14 amino acids. V shed 5 bases and J 2 bases; nucleotides not matched to a gene: 5. The germline V gene encodes CDR1 SGHTA and CDR2 FQGNSA. The CDR3 DNA follows: TGTGCCAGCAGCAAGTCTAGCGGTCAAGAGACCCAGTACTTC. Protein sequence: CASSKSSGQETQYF.

J is TRBJ2-2 and V is TRBV5-1; tentative D call: TRBD2 (6 bases). The V and J ends lost 0 bases and 4 bases respectively, with 10 bases between them. CDR3 length: 15 residues. Looked up from germline, CDR1 is SGHRS and CDR2 is YFSETQ. The CDR3, as DNA: TGCGCCAGCAGCTTGGAGGGGACTCCCACCGGGGAGCTGTTTTTT. This gives the protein CASSLEGTPTGELFF.